The 2 T cell receptor beta chains in this list originate from one sample, sequenced in a study of cytomegalovirus exposure and HLA in healthy donors. With 60 Vbeta and 13 Jbeta primers, the PCR was carried out. Some clones are missing from TCRdb's copy, which holds only in-frame ones; the method was immunoSEQ multiplex PCR. The data hold 85,000 to 100,000 clones, with over 75% observed a single time. Sequenced: PBMCs. These receptors originate from a girl aged 2 to 10 in good health and CMV-seropositive.

This chain connects TRBV5-1 to TRBJ2-1, with 7 positions matching TRBD2. The germline V gene encodes CDR1 SGHRS and CDR2 YFSETQ. The CDR3 runs 15 residues. V lost 3 bases, J lost 5 bases, and 8 bases stayed unmatched. The CDR3 sequence is CASSSGTSVNNEQFF. The CDR3 DNA reads TGCGCCAGCAGCTCGGGAACTAGCGTCAACAATGAGCAGTTCTTC.

This rearrangement joins TRBV28 to TRBJ1-1; D ambiguous. The germline CDR1 and CDR2 sequences are MDHEN and SYDVKM. V was trimmed by 2 bases and J by 3 bases, leaving 16 bases between them. CDR3 length equals 16 residues. The CDR3 DNA sequence: TGTGCCAGCAGTTTAGGTGAAGCGGGAAGATACACTGAAGCTTTCTTT. This sequence encodes CASSLGEAGRYTEAFF.